What follows are 21 T cell receptor beta chains derived from one specimen sequenced in a study of T cell repertoires in cytomegalovirus infection. What these receptors recognize is not known. TCRdb ran MiXCR on the reads and lists one entry per CDR3 protein. Among approximately 770,000 distinct CDR3 sequences, 25% to 35% were seen once, and the ten largest hold 13%. Sequencing used cultured CD8+ T cells from PBMCs, obtained from culture after CMV antigen stimulation. The receptors here all came from a human donor in good health (CMV status not recorded). Some clones in this sample may be carry-over from other donors' samples.

This chain connects TRBV6-2 or TRBV6-3 to TRBJ1-2; the D is unclear. The V and J ends lost 5 bases and 8 bases respectively, with 18 bases between them. CDR3 length: 14 amino acids. Germline values: CDR1 MNHEY, CDR2 SVGEGT. The CDR3 loop reads CASSHPGPERGYTF. CDR3 DNA sequence: TGTGCCAGCAGTCATCCGGGCCCAGAGCGAGGCTACACCTTC.

The genes are TRBV5-4 and TRBJ1-6; D remains ambiguous. V gave up 0 bases and J gave up 6 bases, with 16 bases separating them. The germline V gene has CDR1 SGHNT and CDR2 YYREEE (reference sequence). This CDR3 has 17 amino acids. CDR3 nucleotide sequence: TGTGCCAGCAGCTTGGGGCGGTACACAGAAGTTAATTCACCCCTCCACTTT. It is translated as CASSLGRYTEVNSPLHF.

V is TRBV25-1 and J is TRBJ1-1; possible D gene TRBD1, 6 bases. Germline-derived CDR1 and CDR2 are MGHDK and SYGVNS. CDR3 size: 15 residues. With 0 bases removed from V and 1 base from J, the gap between germline ends came to 9 bases. The CDR3 region is CASSEYTGWNTEAFF. The CDR3 nucleotides read TGTGCCAGCAGTGAATACACAGGGTGGAACACTGAAGCTTTCTTT.

The table lists this clonotype with many counts. The CDR3 region has the DNA TGTGCCAGCAGCGTAGGAATTAACACTGAAGCTTTCTTT. It is translated as CASSVGINTEAFF. V gene TRBV9 combines with J gene TRBJ1-1; D remains ambiguous. The CDR3 has 13 amino acids. V gave up 0 bases and J gave up 2 bases, with 5 bases separating them. Germline V gives CDR1 SGDLS, CDR2 YYNGEE.

The chain uses TRBV11-2 and TRBJ2-2, with D perhaps given as TRBD1 or TRBD2 (6 bases each). CDR1 is SGHAT and CDR2 is FQNNGV in the germline V gene. The CDR3 runs to 17 residues. Trimming took off 2 bases at V and 0 bases at J, with 13 bases between the two ends. CDR3 amino acids: CASSLWRRDTNTGELFF. CDR3 DNA sequence: TGTGCCAGCAGCTTATGGCGGCGGGACACGAACACCGGGGAGCTGTTTTTT.

V is TRBV19 and J is TRBJ1-2, with 9 bases that match TRBD1. The CDR3 loop spans 15 amino acids. The junction had 12 bases not matched to a gene; V was cut back by 9 bases and J by 4 bases. Germline loops: CDR1 LNHDA, CDR2 SQIVND (reference sequence). CDR3 sequence reads: CASQTRQGGTYGYTF. In nucleotides, the CDR3 is TGTGCCAGCCAGACTCGACAGGGGGGGACCTATGGCTACACCTTC.

This clonotype was seen a handful of times. CDR3 amino acids: CASSLASYNTGELFF. The CDR3 region has the DNA TGTGCCAGCAGTCTTGCGAGCTACAACACCGGGGAGCTGTTTTTT. The chain couples TRBV2 to TRBJ2-2; D remains unclear. The CDR3 loop spans 15 amino acids. V lost 5 bases, J lost 2 bases, and 12 bases lay in between. Germline V lookup: CDR1 SNHLY, CDR2 FYNNEI.

This chain connects TRBV27 to TRBJ1-5; TRBD1 matches at 8 bases. Germline V gene data show CDR1 as MNHEY and CDR2 as SMNVEV (reference sequence). The CDR3 is made up of 14 amino acids. The V segment lost 5 bases and the J segment 6 bases; nucleotides outside the gene matches: 6. CDR3: CASSTDRGTQPQHF. CDR3 DNA: TGTGCCAGCAGTACCGACAGGGGTACTCAGCCCCAGCATTTT.

This clonotype was detected ten times or more. V usage is TRBV7-9 and J usage is TRBJ2-3, with D maybe TRBD1 (6 bases). V shed 5 bases and J shed 1 base, with 19 bases lying between them. CDR1 is SEHNR, CDR2 FQNEAQ, per germline (reference sequence). The CDR3 has 17 amino acids. The CDR3 bases are TGTGCCAGCAGCCCGGCTAGGGGGAATTGGGGCACAGATACGCAGTATTTT. It codes for CASSPARGNWGTDTQYF.

This clonotype has only a few counts. The CDR3 sequence: CASTRSANYEQYF. The CDR3 DNA reads as TGTGCCAGCACCAGGAGCGCTAACTACGAGCAGTACTTC. The chain carries TRBV2 and TRBJ2-7; the D is unclear. Germline V lookup: CDR1 SNHLY, CDR2 FYNNEI. The CDR3 has 13 amino acids. Between the trimmed V and J ends, which lost 7 bases and 3 bases, there was a span of 13 bases.

This clonotype has only a few counts. The chain recombines TRBV29-1 with TRBJ2-1, with TRBD2 identical over 7 bases. Germline V gene lookup returns CDR1 SQVTM and CDR2 ANQGSEA. With 7 bases clipped from V and 6 bases from J, the junction kept 9 bases outside the gene matches. This CDR3 contains 13 residues. CDR3 sequence (DNA): TGCAGCGCTACCCGGCGGGGGTTCAATGAGCAGTTCTTC. This sequence encodes CSATRRGFNEQFF.

This clonotype has a handful of counts. The chain links TRBV11-2 to TRBJ2-2; 7 bases are a match to TRBD2. CDR3 length equals 13 residues. Looked up from germline, CDR1 is SGHAT and CDR2 is FQNNGV. V lost 8 bases and J lost 5; bases outside the gene matches: 5. The CDR3 nucleotides are TGTGCCAGCTTACCGGGGGGTACCGGGGAGCTGTTTTTT. Amino acid sequence: CASLPGGTGELFF.

The chain carries TRBV29-1 and TRBJ2-1; the match to TRBD1 covers 8 bases. The J segment lost 6 bases and the V segment lost 4 bases, leaving 8 bases of the junction unmatched. The CDR3 is 14 residues long. CDR1 and CDR2 (germline): SQVTM, ANQGSEA. CDR3 sequence: CSVVGQGAFNEQFF. In DNA form, the CDR3 reads TGCAGCGTTGTAGGTCAGGGGGCGTTCAATGAGCAGTTCTTC.

V is TRBV6-6 and J is TRBJ2-7; the D call may be TRBD1 or TRBD2 (5 bases each). CDR1 and CDR2 from the germline V gene are MNHNY and SVGAGI (reference sequence). The CDR3 has 13 residues. V was trimmed by 8 bases and J by 7 bases, leaving 18 bases between them. CDR3 DNA: TGTGCCAGCTCCGGGACCGAGGTTAGGGAGCAGTACTTC. This encodes CASSGTEVREQYF.

This rearrangement joins TRBV7-9 to TRBJ2-2; no reliable D call. Germline V gene data show CDR1 as SEHNR and CDR2 as FQNEAQ (reference sequence). V lost 4 bases and J lost 7, with 7 bases in between. The length of the CDR3 is 12 residues. The CDR3 DNA reads as TGTGCCAGCAGCTGGCCGGGCGGGGAGCTGTTTTTT. Amino acids: CASSWPGGELFF.

This clonotype has only one observation. The CDR3 protein is CASSVLETSGANTQYF. The CDR3, as DNA: TGTGCCAGCAGTGTTTTGGAGACTAGCGGGGCGAATACGCAGTATTTT. The chain is built from TRBV27 and TRBJ2-3, with 11 bases matching TRBD2. Trimming cost V 5 bases and J 7 bases; bases outside gene matches: 11. The CDR3 covers 16 residues. Germline CDR1 reads MNHEY; CDR2 reads SMNVEV (reference sequence).

The chain uses TRBV7-9 and TRBJ2-1; D remains ambiguous. The length of the CDR3 is 15 residues. V lost 3 bases and J 4 bases, leaving 13 bases between the germline ends. Germline values: CDR1 SEHNR, CDR2 FQNEAQ (reference sequence). The CDR3 coding sequence is TGTGCCAGCAGCTTTGACCTACAGAATTACAATGAGCAGTTCTTC. Protein: CASSFDLQNYNEQFF.

The chain combines TRBV5-4 with TRBJ2-5; 11 bases match TRBD2. The CDR3 length is 17 residues. Germline V gives CDR1 SGHNT, CDR2 YYREEE (reference sequence). V was pared by 4 bases and J by 0 bases, with 8 bases of the junction left unmatched. The CDR3: CASSGGLAVLYQETQYF. Here the CDR3 DNA reads TGTGCCAGCAGCGGGGGACTAGCGGTCTTGTACCAAGAGACCCAGTACTTC. Full variable domain (rest looked up from reference TRBV5-4 and TRBJ2-5): ETGVTQSPTHLIKTRGQQVTLRCSSQSGHNTVSWYQQALGQGPQFIFQYYREEENGRGNFPPRFSGLQFPNYSSELNVNALELDDSALYLCASSGGLAVLYQETQYFGPGTRLLVL.

The rearrangement uses TRBV9 and TRBJ2-6; D is undetermined. Looked up from germline, CDR1 is SGDLS and CDR2 is YYNGEE. The V end lost 3 bases, the J end lost 0 bases, and 13 bases lay between the germline ends. The CDR3 covers 17 residues. CDR3 residues: CASSAHPGFSGANVLTF. The CDR3 DNA reads TGTGCCAGCAGCGCCCACCCGGGCTTCTCTGGGGCCAACGTCCTGACTTTC.

This clonotype appeared a few times. The chain recombines TRBV12-3 or TRBV12-4 with TRBJ2-2; either TRBD1 or TRBD2 may supply D (5 bases each). This CDR3 region has 15 residues. With 6 bases removed from V and 7 bases from J, the gap between germline ends came to 18 bases. CDR3 nucleotide sequence: TGTGCCAGCAGCTACCGCAGGGAGCGAGACGGGGAGCTGTTTTTT. Its translation is CASSYRRERDGELFF.

The chain uses TRBV7-6 and TRBJ2-7; D call uncertain. The germline gives CDR1 SGHVS, CDR2 FNYEAQ. V lost 4 bases and J 7 bases, leaving 11 bases between the germline ends. The CDR3 totals 12 residues. CDR3 DNA sequence: TGTGCCAGCAGCTCCAACAAAGGGGAGCAGTACTTC. Protein sequence: CASSSNKGEQYF.